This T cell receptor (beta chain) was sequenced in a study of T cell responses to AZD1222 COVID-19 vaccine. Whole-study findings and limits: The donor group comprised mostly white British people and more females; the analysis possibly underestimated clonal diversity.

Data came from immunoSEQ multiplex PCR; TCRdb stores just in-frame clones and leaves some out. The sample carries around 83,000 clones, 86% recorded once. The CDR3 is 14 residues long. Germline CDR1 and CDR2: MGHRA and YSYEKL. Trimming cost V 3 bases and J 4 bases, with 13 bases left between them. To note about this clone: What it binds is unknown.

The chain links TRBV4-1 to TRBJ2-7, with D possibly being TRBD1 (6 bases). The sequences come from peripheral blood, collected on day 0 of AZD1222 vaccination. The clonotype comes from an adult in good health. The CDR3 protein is CASSQIQGPYEQYF. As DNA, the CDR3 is TGCGCCAGCAGCCAGATACAGGGACCATACGAGCAGTACTTC.